These T cell receptor beta chains were read from a single sample in a study of cytomegalovirus exposure and HLA in healthy donors. The protocol was immunoSEQ multiplex PCR, while the TCRdb copy is restricted to in-frame clones and leaves out a portion. Here the sample spans over 100,000 clones, 70% to 85% being singletons. Input material: PBMCs. These receptors came from a female donor in good health and CMV-seronegative. The CDR3 runs from the conserved cysteine through the conserved F or W. The D gene is left open where the match is weak. Some rows mark clone size as missing; the rest say once, few, many or name a class of expanded clone.

CASSLAVSGTDTQYF,TGTGCCAGCAGCTTGGCGGTGTCGGGCACAGATACGCAGTATTTT,TRBV5-6,TRBJ2-3,NA,NA
CASSFTGGNEQYF,TGTGCCAGCAGCTTTACGGGAGGTAACGAGCAGTACTTC,TRBV7-2,TRBJ2-7,TRBD2,NA
CASSLAGGRYGYTF,TGTGCCAGCAGTTTGGCCGGGGGTCGGTATGGCTACACCTTC,TRBV28,TRBJ1-2,NA,NA
CASSPTSGFKEQYF,TGTGCCAGCAGCCCGACTAGCGGGTTTAAGGAGCAGTACTTC,TRBV7-2,TRBJ2-7,TRBD2,NA
CASSLMGQAFQETQYF,TGTGCCAGCAGCTTAATGGGACAGGCTTTCCAAGAGACCCAGTACTTC,TRBV7-2,TRBJ2-5,TRBD1,NA
CASSLGREETQYF,TGCGCCAGCAGCTTGGGACGGGAAGAGACCCAGTACTTC,TRBV5-1,TRBJ2-5,NA,once
CASSLGGMETQYF,TGTGCCAGCAGCTTAGGGGGGATGGAGACCCAGTACTTC,TRBV7-3,TRBJ2-5,NA,few
CASLEQGDTEAFF,TGTGCCAGCCTCGAACAGGGAGACACTGAAGCTTTCTTT,TRBV7-9,TRBJ1-1,NA,NA
CASSETGNSYNEQFF,TGTGCCAGCAGCGAAACAGGGAACTCCTACAATGAGCAGTTCTTC,TRBV6-4,TRBJ2-1,NA,NA
CASTGQGMYEQYF,TGCGCCAGCACAGGACAGGGAATGTACGAGCAGTACTTC,TRBV5-1,TRBJ2-7,TRBD1,NA
CASSEWSSGPYEQYF,TGTGCCAGCAGTGAATGGTCTAGCGGGCCCTACGAGCAGTACTTC,TRBV25-1,TRBJ2-7,TRBD2,few
CASSLGQGGSYGYTF,TGTGCCAGCAGCTTAGGACAGGGGGGATCCTATGGCTACACCTTC,TRBV7-2,TRBJ1-2,TRBD1,NA
CASSLRTSGSSDTQYF,TGCGCCAGCAGCTTGAGGACTAGCGGGAGCTCAGATACGCAGTATTTT,TRBV5-1,TRBJ2-3,TRBD2,NA
CSAVRPDSNYGYTF,TGCAGCGCTGTCAGACCGGACTCTAACTATGGCTACACCTTC,TRBV29-1,TRBJ1-2,NA,NA
CASSSPGLAGVYEQFF,TGCGCCAGCAGCTCGCCGGGACTAGCGGGAGTTTATGAGCAGTTCTTC,TRBV5-1,TRBJ2-1,TRBD2,NA
CASSFNRGEEQYF,TGTGCCAGCAGCTTTAACAGGGGGGAAGAGCAGTACTTC,TRBV7-9,TRBJ2-7,TRBD1,NA
CASRQGSSYNEQFF,TGTGCCAGCCGACAGGGGAGCTCCTACAATGAGCAGTTCTTC,TRBV6-5,TRBJ2-1,TRBD1,few
CASSHGQGSYGYTF,TGTGCCAGCAGCCATGGACAGGGGTCCTATGGCTACACCTTC,TRBV27,TRBJ1-2,TRBD1,few
CAWNMGHLNTEAFF,TGTGCCTGGAACATGGGACACCTGAACACTGAAGCTTTCTTT,TRBV30,TRBJ1-1,NA,NA
CASRGGDTPFEQYF,TGTGCCAGCAGGGGGGGGGACACCCCCTTTGAGCAGTACTTC,TRBV7-2,TRBJ2-7,NA,once
CASSVEGTVRYEQYF,TGTGCCAGCAGTGTTGAGGGGACAGTAAGGTACGAGCAGTACTTC,TRBV6-1,TRBJ2-7,TRBD1,NA
CASSVGQGGDYGYTF,TGTGCCAGCAGTGTGGGACAGGGAGGAGACTATGGCTACACCTTC,TRBV2,TRBJ1-2,TRBD1,NA